This T cell receptor (beta chain) comes out of a study of cytomegalovirus exposure and HLA in healthy donors. Donors were nominally healthy when sampled, though unrecorded immune exposures were likely. Whole-study findings and limits: TCR beta chains numbering some 160 were designated cytomegalovirus-associated.

Turning to this clone: Its target is not known.

CDR3 size: 13 residues. The V gene's germline CDR1 is SEHNR and CDR2 FQNEAQ (reference sequence). V lost 3 bases, J lost 4 bases, and 2 bases stayed unmatched. In the PCR, 60 Vbeta and 13 Jbeta primers were used. TCRdb's table, derived via immunoSEQ multiplex PCR, lists solely in-frame clones and lacks some. The sample has 110,000 or so clones, 70% to 85% seen once; the top ten hold roughly 4.2%. The chain combines TRBV7-9 with TRBJ1-2; 7 bases are shared with TRBD1. The sample taken for sequencing was PBMCs. This TCR came from a woman aged 40-49 years in good health and CMV-seropositive. The CDR3 DNA reads as TGTGCCAGCAGCTTCCGGGACAGCTATGGCTACACCTTC. Translating it yields CASSFRDSYGYTF.